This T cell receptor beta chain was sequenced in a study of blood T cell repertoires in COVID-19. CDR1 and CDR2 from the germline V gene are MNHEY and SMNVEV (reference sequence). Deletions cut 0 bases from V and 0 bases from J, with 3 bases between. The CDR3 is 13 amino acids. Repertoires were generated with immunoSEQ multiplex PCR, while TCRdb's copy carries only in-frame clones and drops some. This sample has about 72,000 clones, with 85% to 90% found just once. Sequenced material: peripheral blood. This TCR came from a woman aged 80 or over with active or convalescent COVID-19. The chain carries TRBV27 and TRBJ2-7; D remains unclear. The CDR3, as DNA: TGTGCCAGCAGTTTATCCTTCTCCTACGAGCAGTACTTC. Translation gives CASSLSFSYEQYF.